Detailed here is one TCR beta chain. The antigen remains undetermined. This sample is drawn from a study of a mutant IDH1 vaccine in newly diagnosed glioma. In the study overall: The start of vaccination came 4-6 weeks after radiotherapy alone, or with temozolomide cycles. Patients were pretreated with radiotherapy, temozolomide, or both, mostly both.

Sequenced by immunoSEQ multiplex PCR; TCRdb stores in-frame clones only, minus some. The sample includes roughly 43,000 clones, about 81% of them seen just once. Time point noted: week 23, last vaccination. In the vaccine, a single dose held 300 ug of the mutant IDH1 20-mer peptide, along with topical imiquimod. This TCR was recovered from a woman aged 18-29 years with glioma. Some clones in this sample may be carry-over from other donors' samples. The sample here was PBMCs, taken from a glioma patient whose treatment included an IDH1 peptide vaccine.

The CDR3 nucleotides read TGTGCCAGCAGCTCCGGGACAGGGAATGGAGATACGCAGTATTTT. Its protein product is CASSSGTGNGDTQYF. This rearrangement joins TRBV5-6 to TRBJ2-3; 9 nucleotides align to TRBD1. The CDR3 is made up of 15 amino acids. Trimming at V came to 3 bases and at J to 5 bases, leaving 7 bases not matched to a gene. Germline CDR1 reads SGHDT; CDR2 reads YYEEEE.